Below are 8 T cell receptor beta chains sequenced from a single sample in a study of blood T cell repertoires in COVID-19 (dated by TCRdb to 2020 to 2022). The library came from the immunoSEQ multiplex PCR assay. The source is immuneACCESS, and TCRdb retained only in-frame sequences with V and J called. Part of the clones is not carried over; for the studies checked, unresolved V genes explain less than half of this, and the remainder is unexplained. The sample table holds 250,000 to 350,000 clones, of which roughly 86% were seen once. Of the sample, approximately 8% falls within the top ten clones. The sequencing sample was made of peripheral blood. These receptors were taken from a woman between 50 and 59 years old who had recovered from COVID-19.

Here the CDR3 reads CATSDAGTGGFSSGANVLTF. CDR3 DNA: TGTGCCACCAGTGACGCCGGGACAGGGGGCTTTAGCTCTGGGGCCAACGTCCTGACTTTC. The chain uses TRBV24-1 and TRBJ2-6; 12 nucleotides agree with TRBD1. The CDR3 runs 20 residues. Germline CDR1 reads KGHDR; CDR2 reads SFDVKD. V was clipped by 4 bases and J by 0 bases; unmatched bases: 9.

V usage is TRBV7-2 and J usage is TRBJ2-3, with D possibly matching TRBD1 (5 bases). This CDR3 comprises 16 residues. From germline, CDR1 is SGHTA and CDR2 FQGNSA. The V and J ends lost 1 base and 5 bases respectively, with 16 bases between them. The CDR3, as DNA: TGTGCCAGCAGCTTAGGAAGGGGCGTTGGGCAAGATACGCAGTATTTT. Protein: CASSLGRGVGQDTQYF.

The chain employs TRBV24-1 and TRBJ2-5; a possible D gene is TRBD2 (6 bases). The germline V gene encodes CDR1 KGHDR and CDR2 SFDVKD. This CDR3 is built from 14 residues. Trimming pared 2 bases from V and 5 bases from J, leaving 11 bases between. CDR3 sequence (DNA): TGTGCCACCAGTGATTACGGGGGAGGTGAGACCCAGTACTTC. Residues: CATSDYGGGETQYF.

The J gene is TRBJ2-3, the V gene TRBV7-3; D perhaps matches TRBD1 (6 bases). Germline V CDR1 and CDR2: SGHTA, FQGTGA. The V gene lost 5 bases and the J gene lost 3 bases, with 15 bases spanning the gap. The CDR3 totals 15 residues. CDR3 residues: CASSQVGAGTDTQYF. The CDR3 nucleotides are TGTGCCAGCAGCCAAGTGGGGGCTGGAACAGATACGCAGTATTTT.

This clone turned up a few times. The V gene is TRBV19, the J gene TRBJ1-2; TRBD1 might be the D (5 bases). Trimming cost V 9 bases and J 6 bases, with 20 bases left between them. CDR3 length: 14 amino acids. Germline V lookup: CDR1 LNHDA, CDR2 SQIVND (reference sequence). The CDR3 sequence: CASSFHRSVHGYTF. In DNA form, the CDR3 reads TGTGCCAGCAGTTTCCACAGGAGCGTTCATGGCTACACCTTC. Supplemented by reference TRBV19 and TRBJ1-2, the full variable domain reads DGGITQSPKYLFRKEGQNVTLSCEQNLNHDAMYWYRQDPGQGLRLIYYSQIVNDFQKGDIAEGYSVSREKKESFPLTVTSAQKNPTAFYLCASSFHRSVHGYTFGSGTRLTVV.

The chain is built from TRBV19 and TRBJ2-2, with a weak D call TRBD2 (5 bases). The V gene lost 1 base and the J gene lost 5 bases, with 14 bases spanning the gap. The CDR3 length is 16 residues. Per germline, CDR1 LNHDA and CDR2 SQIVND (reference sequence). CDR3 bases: TGTGCCAGTAGTATAGCTTCCGGGGTGGGGACCGGGGAGCTGTTTTTT. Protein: CASSIASGVGTGELFF.

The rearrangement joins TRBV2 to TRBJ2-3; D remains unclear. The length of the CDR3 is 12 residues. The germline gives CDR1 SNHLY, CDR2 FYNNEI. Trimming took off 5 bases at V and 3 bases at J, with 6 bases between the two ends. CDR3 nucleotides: TGTGCCAGCAGTATTCGGACAGATACGCAGTATTTT. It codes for CASSIRTDTQYF.

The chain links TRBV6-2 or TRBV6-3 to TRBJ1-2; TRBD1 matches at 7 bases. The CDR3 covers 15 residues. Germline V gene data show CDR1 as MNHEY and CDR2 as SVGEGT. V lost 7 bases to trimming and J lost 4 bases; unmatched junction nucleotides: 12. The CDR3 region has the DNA TGTGCCAGCACCTACTCGGGGACAGCTCTCTATGGCTACACCTTC. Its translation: CASTYSGTALYGYTF.